The clone carrying this TCR beta chain is classed as medium-sized (0.01 to 0.1%). Its target is unknown. This CDR3 contains 13 residues. The germline V and J ends were trimmed by 4 bases and 3 bases, with 9 bases remaining between them. Regarding the study as a whole: Tumor Tregs overlapped most with tumor, then blood, naive CD4+ cells.

Tregs were sorted as CD4+CD25+CD127-/low cells. TRBV12-4/TRBJ1-2 clonotypes were amplified with adaptor-ligated barcode primers. From the multiplex PCR reads, TCRdb called clonotypes with MiXCR, one entry per CDR3 protein. The sample comprises 2,000 to 2,500 distinct CDR3 sequences, approximately 17% of which are singletons, and less than 30% rests with the top ten. The chain couples TRBV12-3 or TRBV12-4 to TRBJ1-2; unclear D gene. The sequence was collected from a female donor with breast cancer. The sequencing input was Tregs sorted from blood. The CDR3 spells CASSSGRYYGYTF. The DNA of the CDR3 is TGTGCCAGCAGTTCCGGCCGCTACTATGGCTACACCTTC.